A selection of T cell receptor beta chains follows, all from one sample in a study of long-term antiretroviral therapy in people with HIV. Sequencing used immunoSEQ multiplex PCR; TCRdb keeps in-frame clones, though not all of them. This sample has tens of thousands of clones; roughly 90% occur once, and the top ten carry around 4.5%. Sequenced material: unsorted PBMCs, taken more than 5 years after starting antiretroviral therapy. The receptors derive from a woman between 40 and 55 years old with HIV. CDR3s include the opening cysteine and the closing phenylalanine or tryptophan. D genes are given only for firm matches. The size entry is marked missing in some rows and otherwise reads once, few, many or a size class.

d_gene | abundance | j_gene | v_gene | CDR3nt | CDR3aa
- | few | TRBJ1-6 | TRBV4-2 | TGTGCCAGCGGTGGGGGGGCTGGAGAGGCGAGCTCCTATAATTCACCCCTCCACTTT | CASGGGAGEASSYNSPLHF
- | - | TRBJ1-1 | TRBV30 | TGTGCCCGTGGACAAATCACTGAAGCTTTCTTT | CARGQITEAFF
TRBD1 | - | TRBJ1-2 | TRBV7-9 | TGTGCCAGTTTGTCAGACAGGGGTTTCTATGGCTACACCTTC | CASLSDRGFYGYTF
TRBD1 | - | TRBJ2-7 | TRBV12-5 | TGTGCTAGTGGTACCGGCACAGGGGCCTACGAGCAGTACTTC | CASGTGTGAYEQYF
- | - | TRBJ2-6 | TRBV5-4 | TGTGCCAGCAGCTTGACACTCCAAGCGGACTCTGGGGCCAACGTCCTGACTTTC | CASSLTLQADSGANVLTF
- | - | TRBJ1-1 | TRBV10-3 | TGTGCCATCAGTGCGGGAGCCCTAAAGAGGGTTGACACTGAAGCTTTCTTT | CAISAGALKRVDTEAFF
- | - | TRBJ1-1 | TRBV19 | TGTGCCAGTATCTCGACGGGCAGGGGACCCCAGACTGAAGCTTTCTTT | CASISTGRGPQTEAFF
- | - | TRBJ2-7 | TRBV19 | TGTGCCAGTAGTATCGTAGACAGTTCGTCGTACGAGCAGTACTTC | CASSIVDSSSYEQYF
- | - | TRBJ2-1 | TRBV29-1 | TGCAGCACTCAGGGATACAATGAGCAGTTCTTC | CSTQGYNEQFF
- | - | TRBJ1-1 | TRBV11-3 | TGTGCCAGCAGCTTGGGAGCTGAAGCTTTCTTT | CASSLGAEAFF